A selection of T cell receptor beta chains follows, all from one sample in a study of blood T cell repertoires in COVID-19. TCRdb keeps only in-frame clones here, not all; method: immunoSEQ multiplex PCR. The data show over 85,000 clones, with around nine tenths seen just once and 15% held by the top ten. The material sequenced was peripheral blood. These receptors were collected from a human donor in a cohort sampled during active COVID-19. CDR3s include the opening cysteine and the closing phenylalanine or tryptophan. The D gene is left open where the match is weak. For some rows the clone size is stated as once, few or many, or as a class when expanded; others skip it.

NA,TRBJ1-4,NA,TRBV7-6,TGTGCCAGCAGCTTATCCCAGGGTTTGGCTAATGAAAAACTGTTTTTT,CASSLSQGLANEKLFF
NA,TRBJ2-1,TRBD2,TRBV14,TGTGCCAGCAGCCAAGGTGGTCGGACTAGCTTAATCAATGAGCAGTTCTTC,CASSQGGRTSLINEQFF
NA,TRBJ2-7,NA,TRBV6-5,TGTGCCAGCAGTTATAGAAGGGACTTTGGAGCGGAGCAGTACTTC,CASSYRRDFGAEQYF
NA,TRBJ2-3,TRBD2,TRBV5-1,TGCGCCAGCAGCTTCTTCGTTGGGGAGGGGAGCACAGATACGCAGTATTTT,CASSFFVGEGSTDTQYF
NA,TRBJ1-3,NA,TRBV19,TGTGCCAGTAGTATCCTTGGACAGAGCTCTGGAAACACCATATATTTT,CASSILGQSSGNTIYF
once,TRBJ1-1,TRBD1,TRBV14,TGTGCCAGCAGCCAATTGGGACAGGGGTGGACCACTGAAGCTTTCTTT,CASSQLGQGWTTEAFF
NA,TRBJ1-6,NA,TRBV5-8,TGTGCCAGCAGCTTTAGGGGGTCCGGTTCCTCACCCCTCCACTTT,CASSFRGSGSSPLHF
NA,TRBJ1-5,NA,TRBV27,TGTGCCAGCAGTTTCAGGGTAGACCAGCCCCAGCATTTT,CASSFRVDQPQHF
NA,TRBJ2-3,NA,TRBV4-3,TGCGCCAGCAGCCAATGGGGGAGGGATACGCAGTATTTT,CASSQWGRDTQYF
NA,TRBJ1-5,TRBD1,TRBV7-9,TGTGCCAGCAGCTTACTGGGACAGGGGCACCAGCCCCAGCATTTT,CASSLLGQGHQPQHF
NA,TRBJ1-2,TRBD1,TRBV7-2,TGTGCCAGCAGCAAGGGACAGGGCAGTGGCTACACCTTC,CASSKGQGSGYTF
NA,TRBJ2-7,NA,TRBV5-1,TGCGCCAGCAGCATAGGACACCGAAAGGGCTACGAGCAGTACTTC,CASSIGHRKGYEQYF
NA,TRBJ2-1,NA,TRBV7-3,TGTGCCAGCAGCTTATGGGGAGGTAATGAGCAGTTCTTC,CASSLWGGNEQFF
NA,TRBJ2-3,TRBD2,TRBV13,TGTGCCAGCAGCCCCCCTAGCGGGGTCAGCTATACGCAGTATTTT,CASSPPSGVSYTQYF
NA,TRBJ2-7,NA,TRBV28,TGTGCCAGCAGCGGGCCGGGGTCCTACGAGCAGTACTTC,CASSGPGSYEQYF
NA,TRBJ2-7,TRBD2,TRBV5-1,TGCGCCAGCAGTTCGGTGGCGGGAGGGCCTCAGGTCGACGAGCAGTACTTC,CASSSVAGGPQVDEQYF
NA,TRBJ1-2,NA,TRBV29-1,TGCAGCACCGAAAGGAGGGATGGCTACACCTTC,CSTERRDGYTF
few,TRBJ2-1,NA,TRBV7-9,TGTGCCAGCAGCTTAGGGGGGGTCAATGAGCAGTTCTTC,CASSLGGVNEQFF
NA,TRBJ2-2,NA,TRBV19,TGTGCCAGTAGCACGGGGTGGCAGGGGCTTACCGGGGAGCTGTTTTTT,CASSTGWQGLTGELFF
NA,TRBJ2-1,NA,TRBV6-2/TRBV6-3,TGTGCCAGCAGTACTAGTTACAATGAGCAGTTCTTC,CASSTSYNEQFF
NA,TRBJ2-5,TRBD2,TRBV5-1,TGCGCCAGCAGCTTGGCGGGGACTAGCGGGAGCCAAGAGACCCAGTACTTC,CASSLAGTSGSQETQYF
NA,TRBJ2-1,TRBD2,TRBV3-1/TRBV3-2,TGTGCCAGCAGCCAAGAAAGACTAGCAGTCTACAATGAGCAGTTCTTC,CASSQERLAVYNEQFF
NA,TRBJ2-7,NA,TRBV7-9,TGTGCCAGCAGCTTAGCGCTCCCAGGACTCTACGAGCAGTACTTC,CASSLALPGLYEQYF
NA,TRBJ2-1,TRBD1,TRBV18,TGTGCCAGCTCACCAAGGACAGGGGGTAATGAGCAGTTCTTC,CASSPRTGGNEQFF
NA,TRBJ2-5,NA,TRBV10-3,TGTGCCATCAGTGGGACAGCCCAAGAGACCCAGTACTTC,CAISGTAQETQYF
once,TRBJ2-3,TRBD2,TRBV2,TGTGCCAGCACCGAAGGTGGCGGGAGAGGGTTTGCGGGCTCAGATACGCAGTATTTT,CASTEGGGRGFAGSDTQYF
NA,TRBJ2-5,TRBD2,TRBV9,TGTGCCAGCAGCGTAGGGACTAGCCAAGAGACCCAGTACTTC,CASSVGTSQETQYF
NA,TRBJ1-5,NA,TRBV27,TGTGCCAGCAGTTTATCGCCCAGGAATCAGCCCCAGCATTTT,CASSLSPRNQPQHF
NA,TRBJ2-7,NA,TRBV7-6,TGTGCCAGCAGCTTAGGGGGGGGCATTTCCTACGAGCAGTACTTC,CASSLGGGISYEQYF
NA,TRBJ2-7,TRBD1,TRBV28,TGTGCCACCTGCCTCCCGGGACAGGGTTTCTCCTACGAGCAGTACTTC,CATCLPGQGFSYEQYF
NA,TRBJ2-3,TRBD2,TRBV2,TGTGCCAGCCGATTGGGATATACTAGCGGGGGAAGCACAGATACGCAGTATTTT,CASRLGYTSGGSTDTQYF
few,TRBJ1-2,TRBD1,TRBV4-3,TGCGCCAGCAGCCAAGTACAGGGGGTTTCTGGCTACACCTTC,CASSQVQGVSGYTF
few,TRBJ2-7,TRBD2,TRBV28,TGTGCCAGCTTAGGTATAGCGGGAGCCTACGAGCAGTACTTC,CASLGIAGAYEQYF
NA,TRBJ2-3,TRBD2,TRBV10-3,TGTGCCATCAGTGGACCTCGGACTAGCGGGGTAGCAGATACGCAGTATTTT,CAISGPRTSGVADTQYF
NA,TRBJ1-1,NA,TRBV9,TGTGCCAGCAGCGTTGGGGGACACTTGAACACTGAAGCTTTCTTT,CASSVGGHLNTEAFF
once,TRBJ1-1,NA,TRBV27,TGTGCCAGCAGGGGGGGGAACACTGAAGCTTTCTTT,CASRGGNTEAFF
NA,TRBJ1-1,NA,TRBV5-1,TGCGCCAGCAGCTTGGATCAGGGGTTCTCCACTGAAGCTTTCTTT,CASSLDQGFSTEAFF
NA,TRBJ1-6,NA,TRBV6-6,TGTGCCAGCAGTTCTCAGGGCCTGGATTCACCCCTCCACTTT,CASSSQGLDSPLHF
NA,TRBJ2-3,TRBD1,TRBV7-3,TGTGCCAGCAGCCCAACGAAGGGGGCCACAGATACGCAGTATTTT,CASSPTKGATDTQYF
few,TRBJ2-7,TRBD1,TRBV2,TGTGCCAGCCAGCCGGACAGGGGGTACTACGAGCAGTACTTC,CASQPDRGYYEQYF
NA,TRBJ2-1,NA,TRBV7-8,TGTGCCAGCAGCTTAAATTCCTGGTCGACGGGGATAAATGAGCAGTTCTTC,CASSLNSWSTGINEQFF
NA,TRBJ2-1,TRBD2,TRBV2,TGTGCCAGCAGTTCAAGCAGACTAGCGGGGAGCTACAATGAGCAGTTCTTC,CASSSSRLAGSYNEQFF
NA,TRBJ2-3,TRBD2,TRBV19,TGTGCCAGTAGACCGCTAGCGGGGGCTGGAGATACGCAGTATTTT,CASRPLAGAGDTQYF
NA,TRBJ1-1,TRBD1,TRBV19,TGTGCCAGTAGTAGGCAGGGGGCGACGATGAACACTGAAGCTTTCTTT,CASSRQGATMNTEAFF
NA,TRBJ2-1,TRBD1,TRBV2,TGTGCCAGCGGACAGGGGGCCAACAATGAGCAGTTCTTC,CASGQGANNEQFF
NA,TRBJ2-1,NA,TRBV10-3,TGTGCCATCAGTGATGCGGGCCCCTCGGACAATGAGCAGTTCTTC,CAISDAGPSDNEQFF